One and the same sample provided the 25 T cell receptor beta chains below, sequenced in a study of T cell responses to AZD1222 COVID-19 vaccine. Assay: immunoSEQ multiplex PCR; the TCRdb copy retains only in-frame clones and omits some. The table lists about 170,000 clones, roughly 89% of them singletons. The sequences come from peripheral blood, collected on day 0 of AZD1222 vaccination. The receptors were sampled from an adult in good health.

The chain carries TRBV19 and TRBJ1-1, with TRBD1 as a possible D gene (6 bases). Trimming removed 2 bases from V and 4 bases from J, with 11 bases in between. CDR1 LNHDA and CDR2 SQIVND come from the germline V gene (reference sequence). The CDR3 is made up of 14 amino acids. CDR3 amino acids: CASSIQGRTTEAFF. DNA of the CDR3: TGTGCCAGTAGTATACAGGGGAGGACCACTGAAGCTTTCTTT.

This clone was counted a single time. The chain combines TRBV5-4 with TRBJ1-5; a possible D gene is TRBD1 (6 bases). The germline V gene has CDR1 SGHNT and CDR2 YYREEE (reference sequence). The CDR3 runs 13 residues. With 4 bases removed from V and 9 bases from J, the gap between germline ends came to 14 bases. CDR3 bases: TGTGCCAGCAGCGTTGTAGGGGGAGGGCCCCAGCATTTT. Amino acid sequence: CASSVVGGGPQHF.

The CDR3 spells CASSSVAGINYGYTF. Written as DNA, the CDR3 is TGTGCCAGCAGCTCGGTGGCGGGAATAAACTATGGCTACACCTTC. The chain couples TRBV27 to TRBJ1-2; D is unresolved. V lost 6 bases to trimming and J lost 2 bases, with 16 bases between them. The CDR3 sequence is 15 residues long. CDR1 is MNHEY and CDR2 is SMNVEV in the germline V gene (reference sequence).

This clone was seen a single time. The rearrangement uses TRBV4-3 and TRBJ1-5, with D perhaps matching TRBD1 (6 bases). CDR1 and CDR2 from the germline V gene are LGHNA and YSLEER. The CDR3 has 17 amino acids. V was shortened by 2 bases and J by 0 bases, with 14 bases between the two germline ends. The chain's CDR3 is CASSQQSFRGSNQPQHF. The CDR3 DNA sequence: TGCGCCAGCAGCCAACAAAGCTTCAGGGGTAGCAATCAGCCCCAGCATTTT.

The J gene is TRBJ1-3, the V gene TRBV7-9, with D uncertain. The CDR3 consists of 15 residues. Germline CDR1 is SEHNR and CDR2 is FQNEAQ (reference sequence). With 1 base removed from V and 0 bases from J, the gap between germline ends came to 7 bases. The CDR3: CASSLVSSSGNTIYF. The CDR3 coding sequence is TGTGCCAGCAGCTTAGTTTCCAGCTCTGGAAACACCATATATTTT.

CDR3 region: CASSLRDRRSATQYF. The CDR3 DNA sequence: TGCGCCAGCAGCTTGCGGGACAGGCGATCGGCGACCCAGTACTTC. This sequence joins TRBV5-1 and TRBJ2-5; 8 nucleotides align to TRBD1. V lost 1 base, J lost 7 bases, and 9 bases stayed unmatched. Looked up from germline, CDR1 is SGHRS and CDR2 is YFSETQ. The CDR3 is made up of 15 amino acids.

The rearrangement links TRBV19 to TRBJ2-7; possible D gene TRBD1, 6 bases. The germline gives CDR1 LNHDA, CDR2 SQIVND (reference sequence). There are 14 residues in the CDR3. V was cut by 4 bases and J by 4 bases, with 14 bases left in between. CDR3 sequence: CASSTGHSEYEQYF. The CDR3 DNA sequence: TGTGCCAGTAGTACGGGACACAGTGAGTACGAGCAGTACTTC.

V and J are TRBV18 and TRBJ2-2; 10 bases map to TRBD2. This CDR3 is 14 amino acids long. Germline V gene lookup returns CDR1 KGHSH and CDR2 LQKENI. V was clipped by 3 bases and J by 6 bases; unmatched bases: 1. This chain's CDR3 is CASSPGTSAGELFF. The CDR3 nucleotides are TGTGCCAGCTCACCCGGGACTAGCGCCGGGGAGCTGTTTTTT. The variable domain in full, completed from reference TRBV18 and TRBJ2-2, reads NAGVMQNPRHLVRRRGQEARLRCSPMKGHSHVYWYRQLPEEGLKFMVYLQKENIIDESGMPKERFSAEFPKEGPSILRIQQVVRGDSAAYFCASSPGTSAGELFFGEGSRLTVL.

CDR3 bases: TGTGCCAGCAGCTTAGAATCGGGAAACTATGGCTACACCTTC. This sequence encodes CASSLESGNYGYTF. The J gene is TRBJ1-2, the V gene TRBV7-9; D gene uncertain. With 1 base removed from V and 2 bases from J, the gap between germline ends came to 8 bases. This CDR3 is built from 14 residues. Germline CDR1 and CDR2: SEHNR and FQNEAQ (reference sequence).

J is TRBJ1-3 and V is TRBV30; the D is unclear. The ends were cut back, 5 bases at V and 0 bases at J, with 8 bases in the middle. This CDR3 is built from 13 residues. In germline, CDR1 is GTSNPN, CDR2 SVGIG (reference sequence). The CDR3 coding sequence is TGTGCCTGGGGACGGACCTCTGGAAACACCATATATTTT. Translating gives CAWGRTSGNTIYF.

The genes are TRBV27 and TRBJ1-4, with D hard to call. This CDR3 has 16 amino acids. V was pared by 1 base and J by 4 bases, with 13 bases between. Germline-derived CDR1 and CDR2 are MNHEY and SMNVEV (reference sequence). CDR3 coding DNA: TGTGCCAGCAGTTTATATCTGGGGTCCGATAATGAAAAACTGTTTTTT. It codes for CASSLYLGSDNEKLFF.

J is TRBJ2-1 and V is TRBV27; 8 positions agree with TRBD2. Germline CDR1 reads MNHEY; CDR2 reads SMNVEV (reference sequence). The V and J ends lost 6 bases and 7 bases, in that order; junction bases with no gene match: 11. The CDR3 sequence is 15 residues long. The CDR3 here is CASSPRGLALNEQFF. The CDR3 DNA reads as TGTGCCAGCAGCCCACGCGGACTAGCTTTAAATGAGCAGTTCTTC.

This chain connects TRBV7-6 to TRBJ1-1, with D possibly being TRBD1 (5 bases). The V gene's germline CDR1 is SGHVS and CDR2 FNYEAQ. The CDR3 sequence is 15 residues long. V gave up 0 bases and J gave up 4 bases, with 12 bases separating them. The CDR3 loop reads CASSLAGVRVTEAFF. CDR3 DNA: TGTGCCAGCAGCTTAGCGGGTGTCAGGGTCACTGAAGCTTTCTTT. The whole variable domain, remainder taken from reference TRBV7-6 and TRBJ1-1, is GAGVSQSPRYKVTKRGQDVALRCDPISGHVSLYWYRQALGQGPEFLTYFNYEAQQDKSGLPNDRFSAERPEGSISTLTIQRTEQRDSAMYRCASSLAGVRVTEAFFGQGTRLTVV.

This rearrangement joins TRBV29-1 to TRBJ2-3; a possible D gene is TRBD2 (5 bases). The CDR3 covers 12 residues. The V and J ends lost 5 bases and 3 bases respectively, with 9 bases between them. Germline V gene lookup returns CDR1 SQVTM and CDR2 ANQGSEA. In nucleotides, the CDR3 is TGCAGCGTTCTGGCGGGTACAGATACGCAGTATTTT. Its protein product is CSVLAGTDTQYF.

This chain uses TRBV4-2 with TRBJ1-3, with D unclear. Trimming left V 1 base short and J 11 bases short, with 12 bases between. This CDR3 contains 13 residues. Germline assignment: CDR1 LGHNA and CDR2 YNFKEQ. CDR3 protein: CASSQVDSEAIYF. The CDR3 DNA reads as TGTGCCAGCAGCCAAGTGGACTCTGAGGCCATATATTTT.

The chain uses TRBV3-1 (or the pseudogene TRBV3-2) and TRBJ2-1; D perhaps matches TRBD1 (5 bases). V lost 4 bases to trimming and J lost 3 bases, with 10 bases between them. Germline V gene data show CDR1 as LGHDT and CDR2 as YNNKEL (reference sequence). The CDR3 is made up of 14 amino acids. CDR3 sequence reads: CASSRRTNYNEQFF. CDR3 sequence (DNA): TGTGCCAGCAGCCGTAGGACAAACTACAATGAGCAGTTCTTC.

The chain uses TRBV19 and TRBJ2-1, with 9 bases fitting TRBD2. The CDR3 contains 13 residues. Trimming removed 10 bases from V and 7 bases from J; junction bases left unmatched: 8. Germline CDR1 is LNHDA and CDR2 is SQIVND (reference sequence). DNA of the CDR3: TGTGCCACCAGCGGGAGGTTTAGGAATGAGCAGTTCTTC. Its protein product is CATSGRFRNEQFF.

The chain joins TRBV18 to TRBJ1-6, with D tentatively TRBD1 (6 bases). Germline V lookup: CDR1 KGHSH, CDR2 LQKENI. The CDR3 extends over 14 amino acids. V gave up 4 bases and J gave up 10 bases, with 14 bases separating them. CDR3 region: CASSQDSVGSPLHF. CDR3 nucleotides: TGTGCCAGCTCACAGGACAGCGTGGGATCACCCCTCCACTTT. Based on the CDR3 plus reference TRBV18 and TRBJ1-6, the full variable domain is NAGVMQNPRHLVRRRGQEARLRCSPMKGHSHVYWYRQLPEEGLKFMVYLQKENIIDESGMPKERFSAEFPKEGPSILRIQQVVRGDSAAYFCASSQDSVGSPLHFGNGTRLTVT.

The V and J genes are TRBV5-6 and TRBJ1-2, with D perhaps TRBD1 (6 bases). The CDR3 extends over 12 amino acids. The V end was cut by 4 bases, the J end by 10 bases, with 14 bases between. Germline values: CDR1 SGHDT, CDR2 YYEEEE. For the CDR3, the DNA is TGTGCCAGCAGCCCGGCATCAGGGGACTACACCTTC. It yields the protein CASSPASGDYTF. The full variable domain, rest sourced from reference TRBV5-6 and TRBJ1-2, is DAGVTQSPTHLIKTRGQQVTLRCSPKSGHDTVSWYQQALGQGPQFIFQYYEEEERQRGNFPDRFSGHQFPNYSSELNVNALLLGDSALYLCASSPASGDYTFGSGTRLTVV.

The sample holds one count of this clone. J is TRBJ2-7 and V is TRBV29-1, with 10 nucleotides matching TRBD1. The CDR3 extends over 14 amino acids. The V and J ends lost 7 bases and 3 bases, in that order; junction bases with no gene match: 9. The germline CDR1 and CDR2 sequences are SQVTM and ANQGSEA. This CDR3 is CSARGGDRGYEQYF. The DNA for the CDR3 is TGCAGCGCCCGCGGCGGGGACAGGGGCTACGAGCAGTACTTC.

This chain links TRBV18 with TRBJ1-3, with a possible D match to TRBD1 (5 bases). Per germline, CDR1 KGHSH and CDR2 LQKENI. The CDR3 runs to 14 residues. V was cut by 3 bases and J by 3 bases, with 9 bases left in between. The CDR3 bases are TGTGCCAGCTCACCGGGGGTGGATGGAAACACCATATATTTT. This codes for CASSPGVDGNTIYF.

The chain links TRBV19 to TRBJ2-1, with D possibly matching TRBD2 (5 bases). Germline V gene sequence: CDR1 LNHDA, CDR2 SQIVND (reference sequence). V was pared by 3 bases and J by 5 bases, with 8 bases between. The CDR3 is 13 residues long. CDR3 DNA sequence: TGTGCCAGTAGTATGTACGGGGACAATGAGCAGTTCTTC. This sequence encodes CASSMYGDNEQFF.

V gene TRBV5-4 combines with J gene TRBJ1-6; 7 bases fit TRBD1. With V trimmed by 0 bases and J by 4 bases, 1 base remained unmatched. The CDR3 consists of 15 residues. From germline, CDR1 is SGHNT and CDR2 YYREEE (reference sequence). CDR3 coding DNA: TGTGCCAGCAGCTTGGGACAGGGTTATAATTCACCCCTCCACTTT. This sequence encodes CASSLGQGYNSPLHF.

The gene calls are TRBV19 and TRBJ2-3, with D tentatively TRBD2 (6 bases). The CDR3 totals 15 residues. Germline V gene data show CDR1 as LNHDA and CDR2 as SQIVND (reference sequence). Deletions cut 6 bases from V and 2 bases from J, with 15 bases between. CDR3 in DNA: TGTGCCAGTAGCCTCCAGGGCGGGGCCACAGATACGCAGTATTTT. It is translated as CASSLQGGATDTQYF.

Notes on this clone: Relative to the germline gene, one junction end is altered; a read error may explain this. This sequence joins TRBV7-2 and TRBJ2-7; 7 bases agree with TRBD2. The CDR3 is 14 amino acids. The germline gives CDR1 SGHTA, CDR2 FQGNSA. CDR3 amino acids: CASSLSRGEGREAF. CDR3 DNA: TGTGCCAGCAGCTTATCACGGGGGGAGGGCAGGGAAGCCTTC. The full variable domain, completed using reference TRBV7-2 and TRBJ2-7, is GAGVSQSPSNKVTEKGKDVELRCDPISGHTALYWYRQSLGQGLEFLIYFQGNSAPDKSGLPSDRFSAERTGGSVSTLTIQRTQQEDSAVYLCASSLSRGEGREAFGPGTRLTVT.